This TCR beta chain comes out of a study of blood T cell repertoires in COVID-19. Study-wide background: T cells, B-cell-depleted T cells, or PBMCs provided the cDNA or gDNA that served as material.

The assay was immunoSEQ multiplex PCR, and TCRdb's table has in-frame clones only and misses some. Counted here are approximately 250,000 clones, approximately 89% occurring once; the ten biggest clones make up approximately 10%. Between the trimmed V and J ends, which lost 0 bases and 2 bases, there was a span of 20 bases. Germline CDR1 reads SQVTM; CDR2 reads ANQGSEA. There are 17 residues in the CDR3. The sequence was obtained from a middle-aged man with active or convalescent COVID-19. Sequencing input: peripheral blood. The V call is TRBV29-1, the J call TRBJ2-7; D may be TRBD1 (6 bases). The DNA of the CDR3 is TGCAGCGTTGAAGACCCCGGTGGACAGACTCAAGCCTACGAGCAGTACTTC. The encoded protein is CSVEDPGGQTQAYEQYF.